What follows are 27 T cell receptor beta chains derived from one specimen sequenced in a study of identical twins (dated by TCRdb to 2016 to 2018). The receptor library was made with 5' RACE. The listed sequencing device is Illumina HiSeq 2000. The public reads were reprocessed in TCRdb via fastp at Q25 and MiXCR, keeping in-frame beta chains. CDR3 protein sequences are deduplicated, and each keeps its most common genes and DNA. For this sample there are 250,000 or so distinct CDR3 sequences; 6.5% to 9.5% appear just once. Of the sample, around 3% is held by the ten largest clones. This sample was also put to use in a study of yellow fever vaccine responses in identical twins.

Sequenced sample: CD8+ T cells sorted from blood. The receptors stem from a woman under 30 in good health.

This clonotype has just a few counts. The V call is TRBV27, the J call TRBJ2-5, with a tentative D call TRBD2 (7 bases). The germline V gene encodes CDR1 MNHEY and CDR2 SMNVEV (reference sequence). Trimming shortened V by 7 bases and J by 7 bases, and 22 bases separated the two germline ends. The CDR3 totals 15 residues. The CDR3 is CASKLGVGGQGTQYF. In DNA, the CDR3 is TGTGCCAGCAAACTCGGGGTCGGGGGGCAGGGGACCCAGTACTTC.

This chain connects TRBV5-1 to TRBJ2-5; D is possibly TRBD2 (9 bases). The CDR3 covers 16 residues. Germline-derived CDR1 and CDR2 are SGHRS and YFSETQ. V lost 3 bases to trimming and J lost 5 bases, with 20 bases between them. CDR3 region: CASSSDRALAGETQYF. As DNA, the CDR3 is TGCGCCAGCAGCTCGGACAGGGCCCTAGCGGGGGAGACCCAGTACTTC.

This clonotype was seen a few times. This chain links TRBV6-5 with TRBJ2-1; D gene unclear. CDR3 size: 11 residues. The V gene lost 8 bases and the J gene lost 7 bases, with 9 bases spanning the gap. CDR1 is MNHEY and CDR2 is SVGAGI in the germline V gene. The CDR3 nucleotides read TGTGCCAGCGCCGAAGGAAATGAGCAGTTCTTC. Its protein is CASAEGNEQFF.

This clonotype appeared many times. The genes are TRBV10-2 and TRBJ2-5; D might be TRBD2 (6 bases). The CDR3 contains 14 residues. The ends were cut back, 4 bases at V and 2 bases at J, with 11 bases in the middle. Germline V lookup: CDR1 WSHSY, CDR2 SAAADI. CDR3 sequence reads: CASSGEDLQETQYF. The CDR3 DNA sequence: TGCGCCAGCAGTGGGGAGGACCTGCAAGAGACCCAGTACTTC.

There are a few counts of this clonotype. The chain uses TRBV12-3 or TRBV12-4 and TRBJ2-4, with 10 positions matching TRBD1. The ends lost 6 bases at V and 7 bases at J; junction bases unmatched: 6. This CDR3 is built from 14 residues. This chain's CDR3 is CASRAGTGVNIQYF. The CDR3 nucleotides are TGTGCCAGCAGGGCCGGGACAGGGGTTAACATTCAGTACTTC.

The chain has TRBV9 and TRBJ2-5; 11 nucleotides align to TRBD2. The CDR3 loop spans 15 amino acids. Trimming removed 2 bases from V and 5 bases from J; junction bases left unmatched: 5. The V gene's germline CDR1 is SGDLS and CDR2 YYNGEE. The chain's CDR3 is CASSVSGGARETQYF. CDR3 coding DNA: TGTGCCAGCAGCGTTAGCGGGGGGGCGAGGGAGACCCAGTACTTC.

Regarding this clonotype: This may stem from a read error, because a much larger clone lies one nucleotide away. The chain links TRBV10-3 to TRBJ2-2, with 12 bases lining up with TRBD2. V dropped 6 bases and J dropped 2; count of bases not matched to a gene: 4. Germline CDR1 is ENHRY and CDR2 is SYGVKD. The CDR3 has 16 amino acids. The DNA for the CDR3 is TGTGCCATCAGAGATGGACTAGCGGGAAACACCGGGGAGCTGTTTTTT. Its protein is CAIRDGLAGNTGELFF.

This clonotype has only a few counts. V is TRBV7-8 and J is TRBJ2-1, with 8 bases lining up with TRBD2. Germline V gene data show CDR1 as SGHVS and CDR2 as FQNEAQ. The CDR3 loop spans 16 amino acids. The V and J ends lost 7 bases and 6 bases, in that order; junction bases with no gene match: 14. This CDR3 is CASTKIPTSEFNEQFF. The CDR3 region has the DNA TGTGCCAGCACCAAGATCCCGACTAGCGAGTTCAATGAGCAGTTCTTC.

The sample holds a few counts of this clonotype. The J gene is TRBJ2-1, the V gene TRBV7-6; 11 positions agree with TRBD2. Germline loops: CDR1 SGHVS, CDR2 FNYEAQ. The junction had 11 bases not matched to a gene; V was cut back by 1 base and J by 9 bases. The CDR3 has 17 amino acids. The CDR3 region has the DNA TGTGCCAGCAGCTTAGGCGATAGCGGGGGGGCTGTTGGTGAGCAGTTCTTC. Its translation is CASSLGDSGGAVGEQFF.

The V and J genes are TRBV27 and TRBJ2-7; no definite D call. The CDR3 consists of 15 residues. The germline V gene has CDR1 MNHEY and CDR2 SMNVEV (reference sequence). V lost 5 bases and J 0 bases, leaving 14 bases between the germline ends. The CDR3 nucleotides read TGTGCCAGCAGTAGAGACGGGTTTTCCTCCTACGAGCAGTACTTC. This translates into CASSRDGFSSYEQYF.

This clonotype was recorded at least ten times. The chain uses TRBV24-1 and TRBJ2-3; TRBD2 is a possible D gene (5 bases). CDR1 is KGHDR and CDR2 is SFDVKD in the germline V gene. V was cut by 3 bases and J by 2 bases, with 14 bases left in between. There are 16 residues in the CDR3. The CDR3 nucleotides are TGTGCCACCAGTGATGAGGGCCAGGACGTCACAGATACGCAGTATTTT. Translating it yields CATSDEGQDVTDTQYF.

This clonotype was detected only a few times. The CDR3 region is CASSYSTSGGAVEQFF. In DNA, the CDR3 is TGTGCCAGCAGTTACTCTACTAGCGGGGGGGCGGTTGAGCAGTTCTTC. This chain joins TRBV6-5 and TRBJ2-1, with 13 bases identical to TRBD2. The V and J ends lost 0 bases and 9 bases, in that order; junction bases with no gene match: 5. There are 16 residues in the CDR3. Germline V gives CDR1 MNHEY, CDR2 SVGAGI.

In this sample, this clonotype turned up a few times. This chain uses TRBV25-1 with TRBJ2-7, with unresolved D. The CDR3 consists of 11 residues. V lost 5 bases and J 9 bases, leaving 11 bases between the germline ends. Per germline, CDR1 MGHDK and CDR2 SYGVNS. In DNA form, the CDR3 reads TGTGCCAGCAGTATCTCGGGCGCGCAGTACTTC. This encodes CASSISGAQYF.

This sequence joins TRBV7-8 and TRBJ2-1; TRBD2 agrees at 9 bases. CDR1 is SGHVS and CDR2 is FQNEAQ in the germline V gene. Trimming removed 1 base from V and 9 bases from J; junction bases left unmatched: 10. The CDR3 is made up of 16 amino acids. The CDR3, as DNA: TGTGCCAGCAGCTTAGGACCAGGGACTAGCTCCGGTGAGCAGTTCTTC. Translation: CASSLGPGTSSGEQFF.

This sequence joins TRBV2 and TRBJ1-1, with no clear D. The CDR3 runs to 11 residues. V was shortened by 5 bases and J by 4 bases, with 5 bases between the two germline ends. CDR1 SNHLY and CDR2 FYNNEI come from the germline V gene. The CDR3 here is CASSQITEAFF. The DNA for the CDR3 is TGTGCCAGCAGTCAGATCACTGAAGCTTTCTTT.

This clonotype was counted a single time. This chain joins TRBV19 and TRBJ2-1, with D possibly called TRBD1 or TRBD2 (5 bases each). This CDR3 spans 12 amino acids. The V and J ends lost 3 bases and 10 bases respectively, with 10 bases between them. Germline values: CDR1 LNHDA, CDR2 SQIVND (reference sequence). CDR3 bases: TGTGCCAGTAGTATTGGGGGTCCAGAGCAGTTCTTC. Translation gives CASSIGGPEQFF.

This rearrangement joins TRBV11-2 to TRBJ2-7, with D tentatively TRBD2 (6 bases). V was clipped by 1 base and J by 5 bases, with 12 bases between them. CDR1 SGHAT and CDR2 FQNNGV come from the germline V gene. The CDR3 contains 14 residues. The CDR3 loop reads CASSLGGRIDEQYF. CDR3 bases: TGTGCCAGCAGCTTAGGAGGGAGGATCGACGAGCAGTACTTC.

The J gene is TRBJ2-3, the V gene TRBV6-5; possibly TRBD1 or TRBD2 for D (5 bases each). Trimming removed 0 bases from V and 2 bases from J, with 18 bases in between. Germline CDR1 MNHEY, CDR2 SVGAGI. CDR3 length: 18 residues. CDR3 DNA sequence: TGTGCCAGCAGTTACTCGATTACCGGGACGGTGAACACAGATACGCAGTATTTT. It specifies CASSYSITGTVNTDTQYF.

The table lists this clonotype with a count of one. The chain couples TRBV5-5 to TRBJ2-7; unclear D gene. Germline assignment: CDR1 SGHKS and CDR2 YYEKEE (reference sequence). Trimming took off 2 bases at V and 2 bases at J, with 11 bases between the two ends. The CDR3 sequence is 14 residues long. The CDR3 coding sequence is TGTGCCAGCAGCTTTGGGCGTCACACCTACGAGCAGTACTTC. Amino acids: CASSFGRHTYEQYF. The full variable domain, with the rest looked up from reference TRBV5-5 and TRBJ2-7, is DAGVTQSPTHLIKTRGQQVTLRCSPISGHKSVSWYQQVLGQGPQFIFQYYEKEERGRGNFPDRFSARQFPNYSSELNVNALLLGDSALYLCASSFGRHTYEQYFGPGTRLTVT.

The sample holds many counts of this clonotype. The V call is TRBV4-1, the J call TRBJ2-7; D ambiguous. CDR1 is MGHRA and CDR2 is YSYEKL in the germline V gene. V lost 6 bases, J lost 4 bases, and 16 bases lay in between. The CDR3 spans 14 residues. In DNA, the CDR3 is TGCGCCAGCAGTCAACTACCAAGTGAGTACGAGCAGTACTTC. Translation: CASSQLPSEYEQYF.

This clonotype was counted ten times or more. The chain carries TRBV5-1 and TRBJ2-3; D call uncertain. Trimming removed 7 bases at V and 0 bases at J, with 12 bases between. Per the germline V gene, CDR1 is SGHRS and CDR2 is YFSETQ. This CDR3 is built from 14 residues. The CDR3 DNA follows: TGCGCCAGCTTGCCGGGTCTTAGCACAGATACGCAGTATTTT. This encodes CASLPGLSTDTQYF.

Ten or more counts support this clonotype. The genes are TRBV11-1 and TRBJ2-1, with 10 bases identical to TRBD2. Trimming removed 4 bases from V and 8 bases from J; junction bases left unmatched: 11. CDR1 and CDR2 (germline): SGHAT, FQDESV (reference sequence). The length of the CDR3 is 16 residues. CDR3 protein: CASSYTSGEIWDEQFF. CDR3 bases: TGTGCCAGCAGCTATACTAGCGGGGAGATTTGGGATGAGCAGTTCTTC.

CDR3 nucleotides: TGCAGTGCTAGAGATCCAACTAGCGGGATTCAACCTAACGAGCAGTACTTC. It yields the protein CSARDPTSGIQPNEQYF. This chain links TRBV20-1 with TRBJ2-7; 10 bases fit TRBD2. The CDR3 has 17 amino acids. V dropped 0 bases and J dropped 5; count of bases not matched to a gene: 13. The germline V gene has CDR1 DFQATT and CDR2 SNEGSKA (reference sequence).

This clonotype was recorded many times. The genes are TRBV12-3 or TRBV12-4 and TRBJ2-7; no clear D. The V end was cut by 5 bases, the J end by 0 bases, with 11 bases between. The CDR3 is 14 amino acids. The CDR3 coding sequence is TGTGCCAGCAGTCCGGCTTTTAGCTCCTACGAGCAGTACTTC. Its protein is CASSPAFSSYEQYF.

Only a few counts were recorded for this clonotype. The chain uses TRBV20-1 and TRBJ2-3, with no clear D. The length of the CDR3 is 14 residues. Germline-derived CDR1 and CDR2 are DFQATT and SNEGSKA (reference sequence). V lost 6 bases and J 1 base, leaving 14 bases between the germline ends. CDR3 nucleotide sequence: TGCAGTGCCATGTTTGGTGGACGCACAGATACGCAGTATTTT. It specifies CSAMFGGRTDTQYF.

This clonotype turned up a few times. V and J are TRBV20-1 and TRBJ2-2; D not resolved. The CDR3 has 15 amino acids. V lost 0 bases, J lost 0 bases, and 8 bases lay in between. Per the germline V gene, CDR1 is DFQATT and CDR2 is SNEGSKA (reference sequence). CDR3: CSARETRTNTGELFF. DNA of the CDR3: TGCAGTGCTAGAGAAACCAGAACGAACACCGGGGAGCTGTTTTTT.

The V call is TRBV4-3, the J call TRBJ2-3; D ambiguous. V was cut by 1 base and J by 6 bases, with 8 bases left in between. Germline V CDR1 and CDR2: LGHNA, YSLEER. The CDR3 is 13 amino acids. The CDR3 DNA reads as TGCGCCAGCAGCCAAGTTAAGGCGGATACGCAGTATTTT. It encodes CASSQVKADTQYF.